This entry lists 5 T cell receptor beta chains sequenced from one sample in a study of blood T cell repertoires in COVID-19. Clones were sequenced by immunoSEQ multiplex PCR, and TCRdb holds only the in-frame ones, with some missing. The sample holds some 30,000 clones, roughly 88% seen once. Sequenced sample: peripheral blood. These receptors were obtained from a woman in her 70s with active COVID-19.

This clone is a singleton in its sample. V is TRBV11-2 and J is TRBJ1-1; 9 bases map to TRBD1. This CDR3 region has 13 residues. The trim removed 5 bases at V and 6 bases at J, leaving 4 bases unmatched. Per germline, CDR1 SGHAT and CDR2 FQNNGV. The CDR3 bases are TGTGCCAGCAGCCCCGACAGGGGGTCTGAAGCTTTCTTT. It translates to CASSPDRGSEAFF. The whole variable domain, remainder taken from reference TRBV11-2 and TRBJ1-1, is EAGVAQSPRYKIIEKRQSVAFWCNPISGHATLYWYQQILGQGPKLLIQFQNNGVVDDSQLPKDRFSAERLKGVDSTLKIQPAKLEDSAVYLCASSPDRGSEAFFGQGTRLTVV.

V and J are TRBV7-8 and TRBJ2-3; 7 nucleotides line up with TRBD2. With V trimmed by 1 base and J by 3 bases, 4 bases remained unmatched. From germline, CDR1 is SGHVS and CDR2 FQNEAQ. This CDR3 spans 15 amino acids. Here the CDR3 DNA reads TGTGCCAGCAGCTTAGGGACTAGTTATACAGATACGCAGTATTTT. Amino acid sequence: CASSLGTSYTDTQYF.

This chain uses TRBV11-3 with TRBJ1-1, with a possible D match to TRBD1 (6 bases). The CDR3 spans 14 residues. The germline V and J ends were trimmed by 5 bases and 3 bases, with 13 bases remaining between them. CDR1 and CDR2 from the germline V gene are SGHNT and YENEEA. CDR3 amino acids: CASSPPGDYTEAFF. DNA of the CDR3: TGTGCCAGCAGCCCACCAGGGGATTACACTGAAGCTTTCTTT.

The V call is TRBV19, the J call TRBJ1-2, with TRBD1 matching 10 bases. V lost 6 bases to trimming and J lost 8 bases; unmatched junction nucleotides: 6. Germline-derived CDR1 and CDR2 are LNHDA and SQIVND (reference sequence). This CDR3 comprises 13 residues. The CDR3 loop is CASSGTGDIGYTF. DNA of the CDR3: TGTGCCAGTAGCGGGACAGGGGATATAGGCTACACCTTC.

The gene calls are TRBV4-1 and TRBJ2-5; tentative D call: TRBD2 (7 bases). V dropped 0 bases and J dropped 5 bases, with 16 bases sitting between them. The CDR3 runs 16 residues. In germline, CDR1 is MGHRA, CDR2 YSYEKL. The DNA of the CDR3 is TGCGCCAGCAGCCAAGATTGGGGCGGGGGCGGTGAGACCCAGTACTTC. This gives the protein CASSQDWGGGGETQYF.